The next 9 T cell receptor beta chains were all read from a single sample in a study of cytomegalovirus exposure and HLA in healthy donors. With 60 Vbeta and 13 Jbeta primers, the PCR was carried out. The protocol was immunoSEQ multiplex PCR, while the TCRdb copy is restricted to in-frame clones and leaves out a portion. The profile covers about 78,000 clones, with 70% to 85% appearing a single time and approximately 2.4% taken by the ten largest. The sample comprised PBMCs. These receptors all come from a woman aged 45-65 years in good health and CMV-seronegative.

V gene TRBV9 combines with J gene TRBJ2-1; maybe TRBD2 (6 bases). Germline CDR1 SGDLS, CDR2 YYNGEE. This CDR3 contains 15 residues. With 2 bases removed from V and 3 bases from J, the gap between germline ends came to 12 bases. CDR3 in DNA: TGTGCCAGCAGCGTTGTGACTAGAGGCTACAATGAGCAGTTCTTC. Protein: CASSVVTRGYNEQFF.

The J gene is TRBJ1-4, the V gene TRBV6-6; no definite D call. The CDR3 totals 15 residues. Germline lookup yields CDR1 MNHNY and CDR2 SVGAGI (reference sequence). Trimming pared 7 bases from V and 0 bases from J, leaving 12 bases between. The CDR3 bases are TGTGCCAGCAAAGACAAATCGGCAACTAATGAAAAACTGTTTTTT. This codes for CASKDKSATNEKLFF.

The chain carries TRBV15 and TRBJ2-5; 8 bases line up with TRBD2. Germline V lookup: CDR1 LNHNV, CDR2 YYDKDF (reference sequence). With 1 base clipped from V and 6 bases from J, the junction kept 7 bases outside the gene matches. This CDR3 has 15 amino acids. Here the CDR3 DNA reads TGTGCCACCAGCAGAGGCCCGACGGGGGGGAAGACCCAGTACTTC. Protein sequence: CATSRGPTGGKTQYF.

V is TRBV10-3 and J is TRBJ1-1; D gene unclear. Germline CDR1 is ENHRY and CDR2 is SYGVKD. The germline V and J ends were trimmed by 10 bases and 4 bases, with 16 bases remaining between them. The CDR3 consists of 13 residues. The CDR3 loop is CATQRQPSTEAFF. In nucleotides, the CDR3 is TGTGCCACTCAGCGCCAACCGAGCACTGAAGCTTTCTTT.

This chain uses TRBV5-1 with TRBJ2-5; TRBD2 matches at 10 bases. V trimming: 0 bases; J trimming: 3 bases; junction bases outside the gene matches: 5. The CDR3 has 16 amino acids. CDR1 and CDR2 from the germline V gene are SGHRS and YFSETQ. CDR3 DNA: TGCGCCAGCAGCTTGGGCCCCACTAGCGGGGAAGAGACCCAGTACTTC. Encoded protein: CASSLGPTSGEETQYF.

This rearrangement joins TRBV4-3 to TRBJ2-1; D perhaps matches TRBD1 (6 bases). The CDR3 spans 15 residues. The V and J ends lost 5 bases and 3 bases respectively, with 14 bases between them. The germline V gene has CDR1 LGHNA and CDR2 YSLEER. CDR3 sequence reads: CASSTPGAFYNEQFF. The CDR3 DNA is TGCGCCAGCAGCACTCCAGGGGCTTTCTACAATGAGCAGTTCTTC.

The genes are TRBV12-5 and TRBJ1-1; 11 bases match TRBD1. CDR3 length: 17 amino acids. V trimming: 3 bases; J trimming: 6 bases; junction bases outside the gene matches: 12. In germline, CDR1 is LGHNT, CDR2 FRNRAP. CDR3: CASGFHLRTGGFPEAFF. The CDR3 DNA follows: TGTGCTAGTGGTTTCCATTTACGGACAGGGGGCTTCCCTGAAGCTTTCTTT.

By share, this clone counts as medium-sized (0.01 to 0.1%). The rearrangement uses TRBV19 and TRBJ1-5; D perhaps matches TRBD1 (6 bases). The CDR3 extends over 14 amino acids. Trimming shortened V by 7 bases and J by 5 bases, and 15 bases separated the two germline ends. Germline CDR1 and CDR2: LNHDA and SQIVND (reference sequence). CDR3 sequence reads: CASKTWDKYQPQHF. Here the CDR3 DNA reads TGTGCCAGTAAGACCTGGGACAAGTATCAGCCCCAGCATTTT.

In this sample, this clone turned up once. V usage is TRBV2 and J usage is TRBJ2-7; D is unresolved. V was cut by 4 bases and J by 4 bases, with 14 bases left in between. This CDR3 has 14 amino acids. Germline-derived CDR1 and CDR2 are SNHLY and FYNNEI. CDR3 protein: CASSVQDTNYEQYV. The CDR3 DNA sequence: TGTGCCAGCAGTGTACAAGACACCAATTACGAGCAGTACGTC.